This TCR beta chain was recovered during a study of T cells in tuberculosis. The time point: new active TB diagnosis, blood taken before or within 7 days of starting treatment. The repertoire was sequenced with immunoSEQ multiplex PCR; TCRdb's copy has only in-frame clones and lacks some. This table has about 34,000 clones, 93% appearing once. Germline-derived CDR1 and CDR2 are SGHKS and YYEKEE (reference sequence). Losses at the gene ends were 2 bases for V and 3 bases for J; bases not matched to a gene: 7. CDR3 length: 15 amino acids. This sample comprised PBMCs, obtained at tuberculosis diagnosis. The genes are TRBV5-5 and TRBJ1-1; TRBD1 matches at 7 bases. The origin of this receptor is an adult with tuberculosis. In DNA form, the CDR3 reads TGTGCCAGCAGCTTACTGACAGGGACCTACACTGAAGCTTTCTTT. It translates to CASSLLTGTYTEAFF.